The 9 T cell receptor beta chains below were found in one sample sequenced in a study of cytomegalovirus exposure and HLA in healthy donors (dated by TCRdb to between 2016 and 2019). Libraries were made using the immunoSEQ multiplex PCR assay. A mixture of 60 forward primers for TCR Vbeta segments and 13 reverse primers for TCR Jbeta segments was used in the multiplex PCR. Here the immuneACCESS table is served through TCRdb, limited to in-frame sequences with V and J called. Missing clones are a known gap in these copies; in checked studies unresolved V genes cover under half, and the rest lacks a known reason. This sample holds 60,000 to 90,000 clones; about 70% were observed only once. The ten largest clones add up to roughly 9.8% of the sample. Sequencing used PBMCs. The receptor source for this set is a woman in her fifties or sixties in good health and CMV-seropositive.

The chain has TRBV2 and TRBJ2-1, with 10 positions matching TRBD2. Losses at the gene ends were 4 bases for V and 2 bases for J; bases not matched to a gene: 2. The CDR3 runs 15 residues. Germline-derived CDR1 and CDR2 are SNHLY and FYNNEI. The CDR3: CASSVTSGTYNEQFF. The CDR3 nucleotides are TGTGCCAGCAGTGTTACTAGCGGGACCTACAATGAGCAGTTCTTC. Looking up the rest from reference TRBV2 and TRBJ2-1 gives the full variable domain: EPEVTQTPSHQVTQMGQEVILRCVPISNHLYFYWYRQILGQKVEFLVSFYNNEISEKSEIFDDQFSVERPDGSNFTLKIRSTKLEDSAMYFCASSVTSGTYNEQFFGPGTRLTVL.

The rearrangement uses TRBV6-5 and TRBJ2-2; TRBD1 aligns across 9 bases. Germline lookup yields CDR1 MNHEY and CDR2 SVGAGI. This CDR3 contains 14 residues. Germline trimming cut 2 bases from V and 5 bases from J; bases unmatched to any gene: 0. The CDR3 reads CASSYGTGTGELFF. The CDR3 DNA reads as TGTGCCAGCAGTTACGGGACAGGGACCGGGGAGCTGTTTTTT.

CDR3 sequence: CASSISGSYGYTF. CDR3 nucleotides: TGTGCCAGTAGTATTTCGGGGAGTTATGGCTACACCTTC. The chain couples TRBV19 to TRBJ1-2; the D is unclear. The CDR3 spans 13 residues. CDR1 LNHDA and CDR2 SQIVND come from the germline V gene (reference sequence). Trimming removed 3 bases from V and 5 bases from J, with 10 bases in between. Together with reference TRBV19 and TRBJ1-2, the CDR3 gives the full variable domain: DGGITQSPKYLFRKEGQNVTLSCEQNLNHDAMYWYRQDPGQGLRLIYYSQIVNDFQKGDIAEGYSVSREKKESFPLTVTSAQKNPTAFYLCASSISGSYGYTFGSGTRLTVV.

CDR3 sequence reads: CAWSAGNNQPQHF. CDR3 DNA sequence: TGTGCCTGGAGTGCAGGGAACAATCAGCCCCAGCATTTT. The chain recombines TRBV30 with TRBJ1-5; D perhaps matches TRBD1 (5 bases). The CDR3 runs 13 residues. Germline lookup yields CDR1 GTSNPN and CDR2 SVGIG (reference sequence). The germline V and J ends were trimmed by 1 base and 3 bases, with 7 bases remaining between them.

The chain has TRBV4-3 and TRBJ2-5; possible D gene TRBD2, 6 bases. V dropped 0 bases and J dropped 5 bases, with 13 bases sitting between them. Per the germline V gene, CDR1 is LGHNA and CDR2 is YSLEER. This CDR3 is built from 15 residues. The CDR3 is CASSQEARGLETQYF. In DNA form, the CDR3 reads TGCGCCAGCAGCCAAGAAGCGCGGGGCTTGGAGACCCAGTACTTC.

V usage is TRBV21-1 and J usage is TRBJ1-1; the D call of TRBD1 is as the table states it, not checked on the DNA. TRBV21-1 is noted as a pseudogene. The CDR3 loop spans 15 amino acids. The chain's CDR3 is CASSKLGHVNTEAFF. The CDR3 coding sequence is TGTGCCAGCAGCAAACTCGGACACGTAAACACTGAAGCTTTCTTT.

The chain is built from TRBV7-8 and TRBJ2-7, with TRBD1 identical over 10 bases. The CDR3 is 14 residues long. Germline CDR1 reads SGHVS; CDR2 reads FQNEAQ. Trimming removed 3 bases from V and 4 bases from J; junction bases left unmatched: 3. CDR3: CASSLSGQGYEQYF. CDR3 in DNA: TGTGCCAGCAGCTTGTCGGGACAGGGGTACGAGCAGTACTTC. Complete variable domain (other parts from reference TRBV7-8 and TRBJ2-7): GAGVSQSPRYKVAKRGQDVALRCDPISGHVSLFWYQQALGQGPEFLTYFQNEAQLDKSGLPSDRFFAERPEGSVSTLKIQRTQQEDSAVYLCASSLSGQGYEQYFGPGTRLTVT.

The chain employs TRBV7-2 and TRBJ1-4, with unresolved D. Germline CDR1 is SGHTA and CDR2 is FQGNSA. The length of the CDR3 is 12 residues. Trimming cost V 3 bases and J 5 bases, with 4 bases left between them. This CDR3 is CASSFLNEKLFF. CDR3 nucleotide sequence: TGTGCCAGCAGCTTCCTCAATGAAAAACTGTTTTTT.

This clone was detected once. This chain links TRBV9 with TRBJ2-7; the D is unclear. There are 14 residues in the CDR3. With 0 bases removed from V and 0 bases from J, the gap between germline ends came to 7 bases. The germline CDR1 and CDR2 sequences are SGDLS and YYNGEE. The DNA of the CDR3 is TGTGCCAGCAGCGTAGACTCCACCTCCTACGAGCAGTACTTC. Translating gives CASSVDSTSYEQYF.